These 18 T cell receptor beta chains were sequenced from one sample in a study of blood T cells in healthy people across ages (dated by TCRdb to the mid-2010s). The method was 5' RACE. The run used an Illumina HiSeq 2500. The second PCR ran for roughly 7 to 11 cycles and used a J-beta primer mix along with a sample-barcoded 5' primer. TCRdb trimmed the raw reads at Q25, called clones with MiXCR and kept productive beta chains. Rows merge per CDR3 protein into single entries with the most common DNA and genes. The sample table holds 760,000 or so distinct CDR3 sequences, of which approximately 25% were seen once. The ten largest clones represent 9.4% of the sample. The same sample was also used in a study of T cells of mothers and their children.

Sequencing was carried out using blood. The receptors were sampled from a boy between 10 and 17 years old in good health.

Only one count was recorded for this clonotype. The rearrangement uses TRBV20-1 and TRBJ1-5; maybe TRBD1 (5 bases). V was pared by 6 bases and J by 3 bases, with 21 bases between. From germline, CDR1 is DFQATT and CDR2 SNEGSKA (reference sequence). The CDR3 has 16 amino acids. The CDR3 protein is CSARRLLRGVNQPQHF. In DNA form, the CDR3 reads TGCAGTGCCCGACGACTCCTGCGAGGGGTCAATCAGCCCCAGCATTTT.

The chain uses TRBV6-1 and TRBJ2-5, with 9 bases aligning to TRBD1. The V gene's germline CDR1 is MNHNS and CDR2 SASEGT. V was clipped by 6 bases and J by 4 bases; unmatched bases: 15. This CDR3 spans 17 amino acids. For the CDR3, the DNA is TGTGCCAGCAGCCCCGGGGGACAGGGTCGCTATGGAGAGACCCAGTACTTC. It encodes CASSPGGQGRYGETQYF.

The chain links TRBV7-3 to TRBJ2-1; D is perhaps TRBD2 (6 bases). The CDR3 sequence is 16 residues long. The V end was cut by 1 base, the J end by 0 bases, with 10 bases between. Germline-derived CDR1 and CDR2 are SGHTA and FQGTGA. The DNA for the CDR3 is TGTGCCAGCAGCTTAAGGATGGGGGGCTCCTACAATGAGCAGTTCTTC. Encoded protein: CASSLRMGGSYNEQFF.

The chain links TRBV7-2 to TRBJ1-4; D remains unclear. This CDR3 has 17 residues. Germline V gene sequence: CDR1 SGHTA, CDR2 FQGNSA. The V gene lost 5 bases and the J gene lost 8 bases, with 24 bases spanning the gap. The CDR3 region has the DNA TGTGCCAGCAGCCGTGATCCGCTCGTAGGGAACCGGGAAAAACTGTTTTTT. Its protein product is CASSRDPLVGNREKLFF.

This chain links TRBV20-1 with TRBJ1-4; TRBD1 matches 10 bases. Germline V gene lookup returns CDR1 DFQATT and CDR2 SNEGSKA (reference sequence). The CDR3 spans 12 residues. V gave up 7 bases and J gave up 5 bases; unmatched junction bases: 1. The CDR3 region is CSVGQGNEKLFF. The CDR3 DNA reads TGCAGTGTGGGACAGGGGAATGAAAAACTGTTTTTT.

There are a few counts of this clonotype. The chain has TRBV12-3 or TRBV12-4 and TRBJ2-5; tentatively, D is TRBD1 or TRBD2 (5 bases each). This CDR3 region has 14 residues. Trimming left V 8 bases short and J 5 bases short, with 18 bases between. The CDR3 loop reads CASQDYVGVETQYF. CDR3 bases: TGTGCCAGCCAAGATTATGTGGGGGTGGAGACCCAGTACTTC.

This clonotype was observed a single time. The gene calls are TRBV5-1 and TRBJ2-5; 9 bases line up with TRBD2. With 2 bases clipped from V and 4 bases from J, the junction kept 9 bases outside the gene matches. Germline assignment: CDR1 SGHRS and CDR2 YFSETQ. This CDR3 has 16 amino acids. The CDR3: CASSFAGGREGETQYF. DNA of the CDR3: TGCGCCAGCAGCTTCGCGGGAGGGCGGGAAGGAGAGACCCAGTACTTC.

The CDR3, as DNA: TGTGCCACCAGTGAGGGAGTGCAGGGATTATTCCGGGAGCTGTTTTTT. Residues: CATSEGVQGLFRELFF. The V gene is TRBV24-1, the J gene TRBJ2-2, with D possibly being TRBD1 or TRBD2 (5 bases each). V lost 4 bases and J lost 9, with 20 bases in between. Germline assignment: CDR1 KGHDR and CDR2 SFDVKD. This CDR3 comprises 16 residues.

This clonotype has a handful of counts. The chain couples TRBV12-3 or TRBV12-4 to TRBJ1-1; D not resolved. The length of the CDR3 is 12 residues. Trimming took 8 bases from V and 7 from J, leaving 14 bases between them. The CDR3: CASGFGLLEAFF. The DNA of the CDR3 is TGTGCCAGCGGGTTCGGACTGCTTGAAGCTTTCTTT.

The rearrangement joins TRBV6-5 to TRBJ2-7; D unclear. The germline V gene encodes CDR1 MNHEY and CDR2 SVGAGI. The CDR3 is 13 residues long. Trimming removed 2 bases at V and 7 bases at J, with 12 bases between. The CDR3 is CASSYASLGEQYF. For the CDR3, the DNA is TGTGCCAGCAGTTACGCCAGCCTGGGGGAGCAGTACTTC.

This chain uses TRBV12-3 or TRBV12-4 with TRBJ2-1; 8 positions agree with TRBD2. The DNA matches TRBJ2-5 better at its end, which makes the J call doubtful. The CDR3 sequence is 13 residues long. CDR3 loop: CATGSGSGETQYF. The CDR3 DNA sequence: TGTGCCACCGGAAGCGGGAGTGGTGAGACCCAGTACTTC.

The V call is TRBV7-6, the J call TRBJ2-3, with D tentatively TRBD1 (6 bases). Looked up from germline, CDR1 is SGHVS and CDR2 is FNYEAQ. The CDR3 is 15 amino acids. The V end lost 4 bases, the J end lost 3 bases, and 14 bases lay between the germline ends. CDR3 region: CASSWGQGSTDTQYF. As DNA, the CDR3 is TGTGCCAGCAGCTGGGGGCAGGGGTCGACAGATACGCAGTATTTT.

This clonotype was found a few times. The junction departs from the called germline gene at one end, perhaps through a read error. The chain recombines TRBV9 with TRBJ1-6; D is perhaps TRBD1 (5 bases). The CDR3 has 12 residues. CDR1 and CDR2 (germline): SGDLS, YYNGEE. This CDR3 reads CAGSVRDSPLHF. The CDR3 bases are TGTGCCGGCAGCGTCAGGGATTCACCCCTCCACTTT.

In this sample, this clonotype turned up a few times. J is TRBJ1-5 and V is TRBV7-9; 9 bases align to TRBD1. The V gene end was trimmed by 6 bases and the J gene end by 7 bases; junction bases not matched to a gene: 4. Germline V lookup: CDR1 SEHNR, CDR2 FQNEAQ (reference sequence). The CDR3 loop spans 13 amino acids. The CDR3 protein is CASSRTGDQPQHF. In DNA, the CDR3 is TGTGCCAGCAGTCGGACAGGGGACCAGCCCCAGCATTTT.

The chain combines TRBV28 with TRBJ2-2, with 7 bases matching TRBD1. The CDR3 runs to 15 residues. The junction had 9 bases not matched to a gene; V was cut back by 7 bases and J by 4 bases. The germline V gene has CDR1 MDHEN and CDR2 SYDVKM. The CDR3 reads CASKRKDRITGELFF. CDR3 DNA sequence: TGTGCCAGCAAGAGGAAGGACAGGATCACCGGGGAGCTGTTTTTT. The whole variable domain, filled in from reference TRBV28 and TRBJ2-2, reads DVKVTQSSRYLVKRTGEKVFLECVQDMDHENMFWYRQDPGLGLRLIYFSYDVKMKEKGDIPEGYSVSREKKERFSLILESASTNQTSMYLCASKRKDRITGELFFGEGSRLTVL.

This clonotype was recorded only once. The chain joins TRBV20-1 to TRBJ2-1; no clear D. V lost 3 bases and J 4 bases, leaving 19 bases between the germline ends. CDR3 size: 16 residues. Germline V gene data show CDR1 as DFQATT and CDR2 as SNEGSKA (reference sequence). The CDR3 reads CSASSAGSSTYNEQFF. CDR3 bases: TGCAGTGCTAGCTCCGCAGGATCTAGTACATACAATGAGCAGTTCTTC.

The chain combines TRBV6-1 with TRBJ2-1; TRBD1 is a possible D gene (6 bases). Deletions cut 4 bases from V and 9 bases from J, with 13 bases between. The CDR3 extends over 13 amino acids. Germline V CDR1 and CDR2: MNHNS, SASEGT. As DNA, the CDR3 is TGTGCCAGCAGTGTGTTCCAGGGGCGTGAGCAGTTCTTC. Translation gives CASSVFQGREQFF.

The V and J genes are TRBV6-5 and TRBJ2-2; 7 nucleotides agree with TRBD2. Trimming took 2 bases from V and 5 from J; bases not matched to a gene: 5. Germline assignment: CDR1 MNHEY and CDR2 SVGAGI. The length of the CDR3 is 15 residues. DNA of the CDR3: TGTGCCAGCAGTTACCTAGCGGTCGTAACCGGGGAGCTGTTTTTT. Translation gives CASSYLAVVTGELFF.